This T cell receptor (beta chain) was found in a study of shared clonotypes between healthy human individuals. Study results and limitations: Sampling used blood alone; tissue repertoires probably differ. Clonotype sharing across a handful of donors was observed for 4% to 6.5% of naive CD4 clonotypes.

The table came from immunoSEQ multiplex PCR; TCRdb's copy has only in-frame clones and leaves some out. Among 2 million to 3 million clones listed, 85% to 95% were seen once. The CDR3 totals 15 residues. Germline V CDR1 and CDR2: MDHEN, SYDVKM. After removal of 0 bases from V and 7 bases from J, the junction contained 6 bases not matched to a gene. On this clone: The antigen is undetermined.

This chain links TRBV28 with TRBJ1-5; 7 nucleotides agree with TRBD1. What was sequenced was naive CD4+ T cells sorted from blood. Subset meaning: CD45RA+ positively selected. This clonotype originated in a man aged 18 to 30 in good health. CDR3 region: CASSLWTGINQPQHF. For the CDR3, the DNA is TGTGCCAGCAGTTTATGGACAGGGATCAACCAGCCCCAGCATTTT.